This TCR beta chain was captured in a study of T-cell memory formation after mild COVID-19. The 5'RACE method, run with constant-segment primers, produced TCR alpha and TCR beta cDNA libraries (carrying sample barcodes and UMIs). Each CDR3 protein gets one entry after TCRdb re-called the 5' RACE reads with MiXCR. This table has approximately 390,000 distinct CDR3 sequences, about 15% appearing once. Germline CDR1 reads DFQATT; CDR2 reads SNEGSKA (reference sequence). The CDR3 covers 16 residues. V shed 6 bases, J shed 1 base, and the junction held 13 bases outside the gene matches. Specimen: PBMCs or a T cell subset sorted from them (not recorded which). This receptor was identified in a man younger than 35 who had mild COVID-19 (a few samples of this study predate the infection). Cell type and time point are not known. V and J are TRBV20-1 and TRBJ2-7; the match to TRBD2 covers 9 bases. DNA for the CDR3: TGCAGTGCCCCAGGTCTTAGCGGGGGAATATCCTACGAGCAGTACTTC. This sequence encodes CSAPGLSGGISYEQYF.